The 5 T cell receptor beta chains reported below all come from one sample, sequenced in a study of identifying expanded T cells in peripheral blood. Some clones are missing from TCRdb's copy, which holds only in-frame ones; the method was immunoSEQ multiplex PCR. The sample lists approximately 100,000 clones, about 89% occurring once. The sample was blood. The receptors shown here come from a person aged 18-70 years in good health.

CDR3 sequence reads: CATSRAGLAYEQYF. CDR3 bases: TGTGCCACCAGCAGAGCGGGGTTGGCCTACGAGCAGTACTTC. The V and J genes are TRBV15 and TRBJ2-7; a weak D match, TRBD2 (5 bases). CDR3 length equals 14 residues. CDR1 and CDR2 from the germline V gene are LNHNV and YYDKDF (reference sequence). Trimming removed 1 base from V and 2 bases from J, with 9 bases in between.

CDR3 sequence: CASSLGGSYNEQFF. For the CDR3, the DNA is TGTGCCAGCAGCCTAGGGGGCTCCTACAATGAGCAGTTCTTC. This sequence joins TRBV6-5 and TRBJ2-1, with D tentatively TRBD1 (6 bases). In germline, CDR1 is MNHEY, CDR2 SVGAGI. The V end lost 6 bases, the J end lost 0 bases, and 9 bases lay between the germline ends. This CDR3 is built from 14 residues.

This chain links TRBV19 with TRBJ2-3, with D possibly being TRBD2 (5 bases). The CDR3 sequence is 14 residues long. Germline V gives CDR1 LNHDA, CDR2 SQIVND (reference sequence). V lost 4 bases, J lost 5 bases, and 13 bases lay in between. Here the CDR3 reads CASSKGLLIDTQYF. In DNA form, the CDR3 reads TGTGCCAGTAGTAAAGGACTGCTTATAGATACGCAGTATTTT.

V and J are TRBV11-2 and TRBJ2-3; the match to TRBD1 covers 7 bases. Germline values: CDR1 SGHAT, CDR2 FQNNGV. The CDR3 length is 15 residues. Trimming took 3 bases from V and 2 from J; bases not matched to a gene: 5. The CDR3 spells CASSLGDSYTDTQYF. The CDR3 DNA reads as TGTGCCAGCAGCTTGGGGGACAGTTACACAGATACGCAGTATTTT.

In nucleotides, the CDR3 is TGTGCCAGCAGTCCCCTCCACCGGGACAGGGGGCATAGTGGAAACACCATATATTTT. Amino acid sequence: CASSPLHRDRGHSGNTIYF. V gene TRBV27 combines with J gene TRBJ1-3; 12 nucleotides match TRBD1. With V trimmed by 5 bases and J by 3 bases, 14 bases remained unmatched. CDR1 is MNHEY, CDR2 SMNVEV, per germline (reference sequence). The CDR3 runs to 19 residues.